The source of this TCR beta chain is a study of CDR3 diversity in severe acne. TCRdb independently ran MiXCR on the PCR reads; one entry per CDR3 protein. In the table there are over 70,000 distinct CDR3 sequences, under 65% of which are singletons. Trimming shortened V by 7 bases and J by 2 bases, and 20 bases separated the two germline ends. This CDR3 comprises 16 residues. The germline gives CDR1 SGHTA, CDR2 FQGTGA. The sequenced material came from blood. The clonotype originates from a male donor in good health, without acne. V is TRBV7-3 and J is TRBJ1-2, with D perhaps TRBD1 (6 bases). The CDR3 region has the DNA TGTGCCAGCACCAAGGACCCAGGGGTAACAAACTATGGCTACACCTTC. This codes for CASTKDPGVTNYGYTF.